The 27 T cell receptor beta chains listed next were all sequenced from one sample in a study of T cells in localized non-small cell lung cancer. The data were produced by immunoSEQ multiplex PCR, yet TCRdb's version contains in-frame clones alone and is incomplete. The sample yields 2,600 or so clones, 20% to 25% seen once. Sequencing was performed on lung tumor tissue, taken before any cancer treatment. These receptors came from a female donor at least 60 years old with stage I lung adenocarcinoma.

This clone was counted a few times. The CDR3 is CASRTGTSYEQYF. The CDR3 DNA sequence: TGTGCCAGCAGGACCGGGACAAGCTACGAGCAGTACTTC. The rearrangement links TRBV6-8 to TRBJ2-7; D is possibly TRBD1 (6 bases). The CDR3 runs 13 residues. With 6 bases removed from V and 3 bases from J, the gap between germline ends came to 12 bases. Germline CDR1 MNHGY, CDR2 SAAAGT.

This chain links TRBV6-8 with TRBJ1-6; no reliable D call. The CDR3 has 13 residues. The V end lost 10 bases, the J end lost 9 bases, and 16 bases lay between the germline ends. Germline-derived CDR1 and CDR2 are MNHGY and SAAAGT. DNA of the CDR3: TGTGCCACCCTACACGAGTGGCGTTCACCCCTCCACTTT. Translating it yields CATLHEWRSPLHF.

This clone was seen a handful of times. The rearrangement uses TRBV19 and TRBJ2-2, with D unclear. The V gene's germline CDR1 is LNHDA and CDR2 SQIVND (reference sequence). V gave up 0 bases and J gave up 6 bases, with 8 bases separating them. The CDR3 covers 14 residues. DNA for the CDR3: TGTGCCAGTAGTATAGATGACTCACCCGGGGAGCTGTTTTTT. Residues: CASSIDDSPGELFF.

The chain employs TRBV11-3 and TRBJ2-7, with a weak D call TRBD1 (5 bases). The V gene's germline CDR1 is SGHNT and CDR2 YENEEA. This CDR3 is built from 14 residues. V shed 3 bases and J shed 0 bases, with 9 bases lying between them. The DNA for the CDR3 is TGTGCCAGCAGCTTGGGGCCTAACTCCTACGAGCAGTACTTC. Its translation: CASSLGPNSYEQYF.

The V call is TRBV18, the J call TRBJ1-5, with unresolved D. The CDR3 contains 13 residues. Germline CDR1 reads KGHSH; CDR2 reads LQKENI. Trimming stripped 3 bases from V and 6 bases from J, with 9 bases between. CDR3 amino acids: CASSPEGSQPQHF. In nucleotides, the CDR3 is TGTGCCAGCTCACCTGAGGGTTCTCAGCCCCAGCATTTT.

This clone was detected a few times. J is TRBJ1-2 and V is TRBV9, with D perhaps TRBD1 (5 bases). V was trimmed by 3 bases and J by 2 bases, leaving 14 bases between them. The CDR3 is 15 residues long. Germline V gene lookup returns CDR1 SGDLS and CDR2 YYNGEE. The CDR3 bases are TGTGCCAGCAGCGGTACCGGGACGGGAAACTATGGCTACACCTTC. Its translation: CASSGTGTGNYGYTF.

The chain carries TRBV9 and TRBJ2-7; no firm D call. This CDR3 has 15 residues. Trimming stripped 5 bases from V and 0 bases from J, with 15 bases between. The V gene's germline CDR1 is SGDLS and CDR2 YYNGEE. In DNA, the CDR3 is TGTGCCAGCAGGCAAGGAAGGGTGAGCTCCTACGAGCAGTACTTC. It codes for CASRQGRVSSYEQYF. The full variable domain, completed using reference TRBV9 and TRBJ2-7, is DSGVTQTPKHLITATGQRVTLRCSPRSGDLSVYWYQQSLDQGLQFLIQYYNGEERAKGNILERFSAQQFPDLHSELNLSSLELGDSALYFCASRQGRVSSYEQYFGPGTRLTVT.

This rearrangement joins TRBV1 to TRBJ2-1; the table assigns TRBD2, which was not confirmed against the DNA. TRBV1 counts as a pseudogene. CDR3 length: 15 residues. CDR3 nucleotide sequence: TGCGCCAGCAGCCAAAGAGGGATCGTGGGTGATGAGCAGTTCTTC. Translating it yields CASSQRGIVGDEQFF.

This clone came up a few times. The chain links TRBV23-1 to TRBJ2-1, with D possibly TRBD1 on 6 matching bases. TRBV23-1 is an ORF, with its function uncertain. Trimming took 7 bases from V and 2 from J, leaving 9 bases between them. This CDR3 is 13 amino acids long. The CDR3 sequence: CASKGVPYNEQFF. Here the CDR3 DNA reads TGCGCCAGCAAGGGGGTCCCCTACAATGAGCAGTTCTTC.

The chain links TRBV6-8 to TRBJ1-6; D might be TRBD1 (6 bases). The CDR3 extends over 15 amino acids. Looked up from germline, CDR1 is MNHGY and CDR2 is SAAAGT. The V end was cut by 6 bases, the J end by 9 bases, with 18 bases between. CDR3: CASSQGQTFTSPLHF. CDR3 nucleotides: TGTGCCAGCAGCCAAGGACAGACCTTTACTTCACCCCTCCACTTT.

This rearrangement joins TRBV9 to TRBJ2-1; D is possibly TRBD1 or TRBD2 (5 bases each). The CDR3 consists of 14 residues. Trimming took 3 bases from V and 7 from J, leaving 14 bases between them. The germline V gene has CDR1 SGDLS and CDR2 YYNGEE. The DNA for the CDR3 is TGTGCCAGCAGCGCCGGGACCGCGAGAAATGAGCAGTTCTTC. Its protein is CASSAGTARNEQFF.

This clone turned up a few times. This chain links TRBV11-3 with TRBJ1-2, with D hard to call. Trimming cost V 1 base and J 4 bases, with 16 bases left between them. Germline V gene data show CDR1 as SGHNT and CDR2 as YENEEA. The CDR3 length is 16 residues. The CDR3 DNA reads TGTGCCAGCAGCTTAGGTCCCTCGGACCAAGCCTATGGCTACACCTTC. This codes for CASSLGPSDQAYGYTF. The full variable domain, rest sourced from reference TRBV11-3 and TRBJ1-2, is EAGVVQSPRYKIIEKKQPVAFWCNPISGHNTLYWYLQNLGQGPELLIRYENEEAVDDSQLPKDRFSAERLKGVDSTLKIQPAELGDSAVYLCASSLGPSDQAYGYTFGSGTRLTVV.

V usage is TRBV29-1 and J usage is TRBJ2-7, with D maybe TRBD1 (7 bases). V was clipped by 5 bases and J by 1 base, with 15 bases between them. CDR1 is SQVTM, CDR2 ANQGSEA, per germline. The CDR3 runs 14 residues. CDR3 DNA sequence: TGCAGCGTTCGGCGGGACAGTGTGTCCTACGAGCAGTACTTC. It translates to CSVRRDSVSYEQYF.

This chain links TRBV11-3 with TRBJ2-2; D gene unclear. Germline values: CDR1 SGHNT, CDR2 YENEEA. V lost 3 bases and J lost 3, with 14 bases in between. The CDR3 totals 16 residues. The DNA for the CDR3 is TGTGCCAGCAGCTTGGAAGTTTTAAGGGACACCGGGGAGCTGTTTTTT. Translated: CASSLEVLRDTGELFF.

V and J are TRBV19 and TRBJ2-3, with D possibly TRBD1 on 8 matching bases. Trimming shortened V by 4 bases and J by 4 bases, and 12 bases separated the two germline ends. The CDR3 runs 14 residues. CDR1 and CDR2 (germline): LNHDA, SQIVND (reference sequence). The CDR3 DNA reads TGTGCCAGTAGTAACACAGGGGGGGCAGATACGCAGTATTTT. This translates into CASSNTGGADTQYF.

This rearrangement joins TRBV14 to TRBJ1-3, with D uncertain. This CDR3 is 13 amino acids long. Looked up from germline, CDR1 is SGHDN and CDR2 is FVKESK. The V and J ends lost 2 bases and 0 bases respectively, with 2 bases between them. In nucleotides, the CDR3 is TGTGCCAGCAGCCAATACTCTGGAAACACCATATATTTT. It translates to CASSQYSGNTIYF.

A single count supports this clone. The chain joins TRBV5-1 to TRBJ2-2; TRBD2 matches 10 bases. V lost 5 bases, J lost 3 bases, and 7 bases stayed unmatched. Germline V gene lookup returns CDR1 SGHRS and CDR2 YFSETQ. The CDR3 runs to 16 residues. The CDR3 reads CASRDASGGYTGELFF. CDR3 coding DNA: TGCGCCAGCAGGGATGCTAGCGGGGGCTACACCGGGGAGCTGTTTTTT.

This sequence joins TRBV18 and TRBJ1-1, with D maybe TRBD1 (5 bases). This CDR3 is 13 amino acids long. Germline V CDR1 and CDR2: KGHSH, LQKENI. Trimming stripped 3 bases from V and 7 bases from J, with 12 bases between. CDR3: CASSPGQGIEAFF. The CDR3 bases are TGTGCCAGCTCACCGGGCCAGGGTATTGAAGCTTTCTTT.

CDR3 bases: TGTGCCAGCAGCGCGGGAGCGGGAGGGCACGAGACCCAGTACTTC. Its translation: CASSAGAGGHETQYF. The V call is TRBV11-3, the J call TRBJ2-5; 10 bases are shared with TRBD2. This CDR3 contains 15 residues. Per germline, CDR1 SGHNT and CDR2 YENEEA. Losses at the gene ends were 5 bases for V and 5 bases for J; bases not matched to a gene: 8.

This clone showed up just a few times. The genes are TRBV6-1 and TRBJ1-5; D unclear. V was clipped by 1 base and J by 2 bases, with 9 bases between them. Germline-derived CDR1 and CDR2 are MNHNS and SASEGT. This CDR3 is built from 15 residues. The CDR3 is CASSEGARGNQPQHF. Written as DNA, the CDR3 is TGTGCCAGCAGTGAAGGGGCTCGGGGCAATCAGCCCCAGCATTTT.

The chain carries TRBV9 and TRBJ1-3; no reliable D call. The CDR3 totals 15 residues. Germline CDR1 and CDR2: SGDLS and YYNGEE. With 4 bases removed from V and 4 bases from J, the gap between germline ends came to 15 bases. CDR3: CASSSSVGRGNTIYF. DNA of the CDR3: TGTGCCAGCAGCTCGTCAGTAGGGAGAGGAAACACCATATATTTT.

This chain links TRBV6-8 with TRBJ1-6; D is unclear. The CDR3 loop spans 16 amino acids. The germline CDR1 and CDR2 sequences are MNHGY and SAAAGT. V lost 5 bases, J lost 7 bases, and 18 bases lay in between. The CDR3 here is CASSAANIVTNSPLHF. As DNA, the CDR3 is TGTGCCAGCAGTGCGGCGAACATTGTTACGAATTCACCCCTCCACTTT.

The rearrangement uses TRBV11-3 and TRBJ2-5, with TRBD2 matching over 10 bases. Germline V CDR1 and CDR2: SGHNT, YENEEA. There are 14 residues in the CDR3. V shed 2 bases and J 5 bases; nucleotides not matched to a gene: 2. The CDR3 region has the DNA TGTGCCAGCAGCTTACTAGCGGGAGTTGAGACCCAGTACTTC. As protein: CASSLLAGVETQYF.

This clone turned up a few times. The gene calls are TRBV6-8 and TRBJ1-2, with D unresolved. V was shortened by 5 bases and J by 8 bases, with 12 bases between the two germline ends. The CDR3 totals 12 residues. CDR1 is MNHGY and CDR2 is SAAAGT in the germline V gene. The CDR3 DNA is TGTGCCAGCAGTCCCCGGTGGCAGGGCTACACCTTC. Its protein product is CASSPRWQGYTF.

This clone is medium-sized (0.01 to 0.1%) within its sample. This sequence joins TRBV6-8 and TRBJ1-1; weak D call: TRBD1 (5 bases). Trimming took 2 bases from V and 8 from J, leaving 18 bases between them. CDR1 is MNHGY and CDR2 is SAAAGT in the germline V gene. This CDR3 region has 15 residues. CDR3 in amino acids: CASSYIASGNTEAFF. CDR3 nucleotides: TGTGCCAGCAGTTACATTGCCTCAGGGAATACCGAAGCTTTCTTT.

As to this clone: The junction departs from the called germline gene at one end, perhaps through a read error. Other DNA sequences in the sample encode the same CDR3. The genes are TRBV6-8 and TRBJ1-1; no clear D gene. This CDR3 has 13 amino acids. In germline, CDR1 is MNHGY, CDR2 SAAAGT. The CDR3 spells CAISADLNTEAFF. CDR3 nucleotide sequence: TGTGCCATCAGTGCAGACCTTAACACTGAAGCTTTCTTT.

The chain is built from TRBV18 and TRBJ2-5; D perhaps matches TRBD2 (5 bases). CDR3 size: 14 residues. V dropped 0 bases and J dropped 5 bases, with 10 bases sitting between them. In germline, CDR1 is KGHSH, CDR2 LQKENI. Here the CDR3 DNA reads TGTGCCAGCTCACCACCGGGGAGTGTGGAGACCCAGTACTTC. Its protein is CASSPPGSVETQYF.